Presented here are 10 T cell receptor beta chains from one specimen sequenced in a study of blood T cell repertoires in COVID-19. Assay used: immunoSEQ multiplex PCR; TCRdb lists only in-frame clones, some missing. The sample has about 180,000 clones, 70% to 90% seen once. The sample comprised peripheral blood. The receptors were gathered from a woman in her thirties with acute or convalescent COVID-19.

Here the CDR3 DNA reads TGTGCCAGCAGCCAAGGAGGGAACCCGCTTAATGAAAAACTGTTTTTT. It is translated as CASSQGGNPLNEKLFF. V usage is TRBV3-1 (or the pseudogene TRBV3-2) and J usage is TRBJ1-4; D is unclear. The V and J ends lost 1 base and 4 bases respectively, with 13 bases between them. The CDR3 extends over 16 amino acids. CDR1 LGHDT and CDR2 YNNKEL come from the germline V gene (reference sequence).

V is TRBV6-2 or TRBV6-3 and J is TRBJ2-7, with 8 nucleotides matching TRBD1. The CDR3 spans 15 residues. Germline CDR1 and CDR2: MNHEY and SVGEGT. With 2 bases clipped from V and 3 bases from J, the junction kept 6 bases outside the gene matches. CDR3 coding DNA: TGTGCCAGCAGTTACCATGGGACAGGCTTCTACGAGCAGTACTTC. Amino acids: CASSYHGTGFYEQYF.

J is TRBJ2-3 and V is TRBV19; D gene ambiguous. CDR1 LNHDA and CDR2 SQIVND come from the germline V gene (reference sequence). The V and J ends lost 7 bases and 2 bases respectively, with 10 bases between them. CDR3 size: 13 residues. This chain's CDR3 is CASNARITDTQYF. The CDR3 DNA sequence: TGTGCCAGTAACGCCAGGATCACAGATACGCAGTATTTT. Combining the CDR3 with reference TRBV19 and TRBJ2-3 gives the whole variable domain DGGITQSPKYLFRKEGQNVTLSCEQNLNHDAMYWYRQDPGQGLRLIYYSQIVNDFQKGDIAEGYSVSREKKESFPLTVTSAQKNPTAFYLCASNARITDTQYFGPGTRLTVL.

The chain links TRBV18 to TRBJ2-7, with D perhaps TRBD1 (6 bases). Germline CDR1 and CDR2: KGHSH and LQKENI. V was cut by 4 bases and J by 6 bases, with 10 bases left in between. The CDR3 runs to 12 residues. DNA of the CDR3: TGTGCCAGCTCACTACAGGGACCCGAGCAGTACTTC. Encoded protein: CASSLQGPEQYF.

The chain employs TRBV18 and TRBJ2-7; TRBD1 agrees at 8 bases. V gave up 5 bases and J gave up 4 bases; unmatched junction bases: 13. This CDR3 is 16 amino acids long. Germline assignment: CDR1 KGHSH and CDR2 LQKENI. The CDR3 spells CASSKQGAILLYEQYF. DNA for the CDR3: TGTGCCAGCTCAAAGCAGGGGGCGATCTTGCTGTACGAGCAGTACTTC.

This clone has only one observation. The chain is built from TRBV6-1 and TRBJ1-2, with 7 bases aligning to TRBD1. CDR1 and CDR2 from the germline V gene are MNHNS and SASEGT. The CDR3 has 16 residues. V lost 2 bases and J lost 7; bases outside the gene matches: 13. This CDR3 is CASSEQARQGLGGYTF. The CDR3 DNA reads as TGTGCCAGCAGTGAACAGGCTAGACAGGGCTTAGGTGGCTACACCTTC.

V gene TRBV7-2 combines with J gene TRBJ2-3; TRBD2 might be the D (5 bases). In germline, CDR1 is SGHTA, CDR2 FQGNSA. This CDR3 comprises 13 residues. Trimming cost V 2 bases and J 5 bases, with 8 bases left between them. This CDR3 is CASSLNEGDTQYF. The DNA for the CDR3 is TGTGCCAGCAGCTTAAACGAGGGAGATACGCAGTATTTT.

The chain couples TRBV3-1 (or the pseudogene TRBV3-2) to TRBJ2-7; 7 bases map to TRBD1. The CDR3 runs to 14 residues. CDR1 and CDR2 (germline): LGHDT, YNNKEL (reference sequence). V lost 6 bases to trimming and J lost 3 bases; unmatched junction nucleotides: 8. The CDR3 sequence: CASSRRDRDYEQYF. CDR3 DNA: TGTGCCAGCAGTCGACGGGACAGAGACTACGAGCAGTACTTC.

The V call is TRBV5-1, the J call TRBJ2-1; D uncertain. Germline assignment: CDR1 SGHRS and CDR2 YFSETQ. V lost 6 bases to trimming and J lost 9 bases, with 10 bases between them. The CDR3 covers 11 residues. In DNA form, the CDR3 reads TGCGCCAGCACCGTAGCTGGTGAGCAGTTCTTC. Amino acids: CASTVAGEQFF.

The rearrangement joins TRBV7-2 to TRBJ1-5; the D gene is possibly TRBD1 (5 bases). The CDR3 has 15 residues. Germline lookup yields CDR1 SGHTA and CDR2 FQGNSA. V lost 5 bases and J 2 bases, leaving 13 bases between the germline ends. The CDR3 DNA follows: TGTGCCAGCAGCGGGGGAGGTTTCGGCAATCAGCCCCAGCATTTT. Encoded protein: CASSGGGFGNQPQHF.